This T cell receptor beta chain derives from a study of tumor-infiltrating lymphocytes in primary liver carcinoma. Study in general: The patient group consisted of men and women aged 30 to 69 years. General observations from the study: No more than about 8-24% of top clones could be seen in all five tumor regions.

This CDR3 region has 12 residues. The germline CDR1 and CDR2 sequences are SGHNT and YYREEE (reference sequence). As to this clonotype: Antigen specificity is unknown. A much larger clone is a single base away; this may be a read error.

Unsorted bulk tissue, about 17-33 mg of it, served as the source for co-extraction of RNA and DNA. Tumors were each sampled at five separate regions. Every tumor specimen contained over 85% viable tumor cells. Reverse transcription of roughly 480 ng total RNA with a constant-region primer produced TCR beta cDNA. Three nested multiplex PCR rounds, a slightly modified ARM-PCR, produced the libraries for TCR beta. Two initial PCR rounds of around 10 cycles each paired TRBV1-TRBV30 forward primers with a C-beta reverse primer. TCRdb recomputed calls from the multiplex PCR reads with MiXCR, one row per CDR3 protein. The sample has 70,000 to 95,000 distinct CDR3 sequences, over 60% seen once.

The sample was liver tumor tissue from sampling region 4. As to subset: tumor region T4, right-lateral pole. The chain uses TRBV5-4 and TRBJ2-7; D is possibly TRBD1 (6 bases). The TCR was taken from a man in his forties with primary liver carcinoma and hepatitis B virus infection. In DNA form, the CDR3 reads TGTGCCAGCGGCTTTTACAGGGTCGAGCAGTACTTC. It encodes CASGFYRVEQYF.